This TCR beta chain was recovered during a study of identical twins. Study-level findings and limits: Where out-of-frame alpha sequences were twin-shared, they showed excess low generation probability. While abundant cord blood beta clonotypes carried fewer insertions, memory repertoires showed no such pattern. Out-of-frame beta chain sequences displayed weaker excess sharing between twins.

Germline V gene data show CDR1 as SGHTA and CDR2 as FQGNSA. V gave up 1 base and J gave up 1 base, with 16 bases separating them. The CDR3 is made up of 17 amino acids. TCRdb independently ran MiXCR on the 5' RACE reads; one entry per CDR3 protein. Counted here are hundreds of thousands of distinct CDR3 sequences, around 10% occurring once; the ten biggest clones make up 5% to 5.5%. Of note for this clonotype: The antigen remains undetermined.

The chain joins TRBV7-2 to TRBJ2-5; perhaps TRBD1 as D (5 bases). The sequence was collected from a woman between 18 and 29 years old in good health. Sequenced material: memory (CD45RO+) T cells sorted from blood. This chain's CDR3 is CASSLGGPRSAQETQYF. Written as DNA, the CDR3 is TGTGCCAGCAGCTTAGGGGGCCCCCGGTCGGCCCAAGAGACCCAGTACTTC.